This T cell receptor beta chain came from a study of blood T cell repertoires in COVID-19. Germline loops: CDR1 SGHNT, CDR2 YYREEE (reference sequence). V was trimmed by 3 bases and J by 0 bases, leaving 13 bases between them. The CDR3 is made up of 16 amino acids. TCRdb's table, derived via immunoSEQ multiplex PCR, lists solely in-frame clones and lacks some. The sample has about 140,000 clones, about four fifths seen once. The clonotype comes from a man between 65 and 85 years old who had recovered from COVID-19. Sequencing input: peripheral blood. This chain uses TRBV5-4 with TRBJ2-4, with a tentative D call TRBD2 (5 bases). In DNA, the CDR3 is TGTGCCAGCAGCTCGAGTAGCGCCATAGCCAAAAACATTCAGTACTTC. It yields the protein CASSSSSAIAKNIQYF.